The 2 T cell receptor beta chains in this list originate from one sample, sequenced in a study of T cells in Graves' hyperthyroidism and ophthalmopathy. Amplification of TCR beta CDR3 regions was performed using RNA transcripts as template. A first-round RT-PCR of the TCR CDR3 used the HTBI primer set. TCRdb itself ran the multiplex PCR reads through MiXCR, one entry per CDR3 protein. The table lists fewer than 600,000 distinct CDR3 sequences, approximately 15% of them singletons. The specimen was blood. The receptors were sampled from a woman between 35 and 50 years old with Graves' hyperthyroidism.

This clonotype was picked up many times. This chain joins TRBV2 and TRBJ2-1; 7 bases are a match to TRBD2. With 8 bases clipped from V and 4 bases from J, the junction kept 11 bases outside the gene matches. Germline V lookup: CDR1 SNHLY, CDR2 FYNNEI. CDR3 length: 15 residues. For the CDR3, the DNA is TGTGCCAGCCGGGAGGAGCGGGAAGATTACAATGAGCAGTTCTTC. This codes for CASREEREDYNEQFF.

This clonotype was seen ten or more times. This sequence joins TRBV11-2 and TRBJ2-7; 9 bases align to TRBD1. The CDR3 is made up of 14 amino acids. V trimming: 3 bases; J trimming: 6 bases; junction bases outside the gene matches: 6. Germline CDR1 is SGHAT and CDR2 is FQNNGV. The CDR3 loop is CASSLGDRAGEQYF. CDR3 DNA: TGTGCCAGCAGCTTGGGGGACAGGGCGGGCGAGCAGTACTTC.